The 6 T cell receptor beta chains in this list originate from one sample, sequenced in a study of response to subunit inactivated influenza vaccine. TCRdb fed the RT-PCR reads into MiXCR, producing one record per CDR3 protein. The table records about 180,000 distinct CDR3 sequences, about 10% of them present only once. This specimen consisted of non-naive T cells sorted from PBMCs, obtained on the day of vaccination. These receptor sequences come from a man aged 50 to 60 who received an inactivated influenza vaccine.

The chain combines TRBV7-2 with TRBJ2-1; tentatively, D is TRBD2 (6 bases). Trimming removed 1 base from V and 4 bases from J, with 11 bases in between. The CDR3 is made up of 15 amino acids. Germline V lookup: CDR1 SGHTA, CDR2 FQGNSA. The CDR3 here is CASSLDGRGYNEQFF. CDR3 coding DNA: TGTGCCAGCAGCTTAGACGGGAGAGGATACAATGAGCAGTTCTTC.

A few counts support this clonotype. The chain uses TRBV20-1 and TRBJ2-1, with D possibly being TRBD2 (6 bases). Germline V gene sequence: CDR1 DFQATT, CDR2 SNEGSKA (reference sequence). The V end lost 0 bases, the J end lost 2 bases, and 11 bases lay between the germline ends. The CDR3 runs 15 residues. In DNA form, the CDR3 reads TGCAGTGCTAGAGATGGGCGGGACCCCTACAATGAGCAGTTCTTC. Its translation is CSARDGRDPYNEQFF.

The chain couples TRBV19 to TRBJ1-6, with D possibly being TRBD1 (5 bases). The CDR3 consists of 15 residues. The V gene lost 3 bases and the J gene lost 3 bases, with 9 bases spanning the gap. CDR1 is LNHDA, CDR2 SQIVND, per germline (reference sequence). CDR3 loop: CASSIGTHYNSPLHF. The CDR3, as DNA: TGTGCCAGTAGTATCGGGACCCACTATAATTCACCCCTCCACTTT.

This clonotype has a handful of counts. A clone one base away is much larger, so this may be a read error. The chain recombines TRBV6-1 with TRBJ2-1, with D possibly matching TRBD1 (5 bases). The V and J ends lost 6 bases and 10 bases respectively, with 22 bases between them. CDR3 length: 15 amino acids. The germline V gene encodes CDR1 MNHNS and CDR2 SASEGT. CDR3 loop: CASSVVLRGNKEQFF. CDR3 sequence (DNA): TGTGCCAGCAGCGTAGTATTAAGGGGTAATAAAGAGCAGTTCTTC.

Many counts were recorded for this clonotype. The CDR3, as DNA: TGCGCCAGCAGCCGACTCGAAACGGAGACCCAGTACTTC. Translated: CASSRLETETQYF. The genes are TRBV4-1 and TRBJ2-5; D is unresolved. V was clipped by 4 bases and J by 5 bases, with 11 bases between them. The CDR3 is made up of 13 amino acids. Looked up from germline, CDR1 is MGHRA and CDR2 is YSYEKL.

The genes are TRBV25-1 and TRBJ1-2, with 7 bases fitting TRBD1. The germline CDR1 and CDR2 sequences are MGHDK and SYGVNS. This CDR3 region has 13 residues. V lost 6 bases and J lost 4; bases outside the gene matches: 5. The CDR3 spells CASSRGRGYGYTF. As DNA, the CDR3 is TGTGCCAGCAGCAGGGGGAGGGGCTATGGCTACACCTTC.